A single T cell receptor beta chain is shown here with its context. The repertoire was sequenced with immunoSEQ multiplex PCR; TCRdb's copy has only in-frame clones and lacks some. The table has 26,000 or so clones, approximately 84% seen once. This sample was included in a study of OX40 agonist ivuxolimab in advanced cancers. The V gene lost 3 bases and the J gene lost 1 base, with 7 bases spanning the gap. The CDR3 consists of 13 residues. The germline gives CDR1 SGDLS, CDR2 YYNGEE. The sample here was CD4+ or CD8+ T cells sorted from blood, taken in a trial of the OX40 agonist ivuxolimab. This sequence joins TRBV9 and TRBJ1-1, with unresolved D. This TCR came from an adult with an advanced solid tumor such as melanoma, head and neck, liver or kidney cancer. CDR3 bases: TGTGCCAGCAGCGAGGAGGGGAACACTGAAGCTTTCTTT. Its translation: CASSEEGNTEAFF. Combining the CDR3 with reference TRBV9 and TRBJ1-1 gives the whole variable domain DSGVTQTPKHLITATGQRVTLRCSPRSGDLSVYWYQQSLDQGLQFLIQYYNGEERAKGNILERFSAQQFPDLHSELNLSSLELGDSALYFCASSEEGNTEAFFGQGTRLTVV.